These 10 T cell receptor beta chains came from one sample sequenced in a study of blood T cell repertoires in COVID-19. Assay: immunoSEQ multiplex PCR; the TCRdb copy retains only in-frame clones and omits some. The table has over 150,000 clones, roughly 84% seen once; the top ten hold about 7%. Sample: peripheral blood. Receptors originate from a woman aged 40-49 years with COVID-19, enrolled during active disease.

V gene TRBV29-1 combines with J gene TRBJ2-3; the D gene is possibly TRBD2 (5 bases). Trimming removed 0 bases at V and 2 bases at J, with 18 bases between. This CDR3 has 17 amino acids. Per the germline V gene, CDR1 is SQVTM and CDR2 is ANQGSEA. For the CDR3, the DNA is TGCAGCGTTGAAGAAGAGAGGGTTGTGCCCTCCACAGATACGCAGTATTTT. Amino acid sequence: CSVEEERVVPSTDTQYF.

The chain links TRBV14 to TRBJ2-7, with 9 bases aligning to TRBD2. This CDR3 is built from 16 residues. Trimming at V came to 0 bases and at J to 9 bases, leaving 12 bases not matched to a gene. The germline V gene encodes CDR1 SGHDN and CDR2 FVKESK. For the CDR3, the DNA is TGTGCCAGCAGCCAAGATTATTCTAGCGGGACCTCCGGGCAGTACTTC. It specifies CASSQDYSSGTSGQYF. Full variable domain (missing parts from reference TRBV14 and TRBJ2-7): EAGVTQFPSHSVIEKGQTVTLRCDPISGHDNLYWYRRVMGKEIKFLLHFVKESKQDESGMPNNRFLAERTGGTYSTLKVQPAELEDSGVYFCASSQDYSSGTSGQYFGPGTRLTVT.

The chain combines TRBV5-1 with TRBJ2-3, with D perhaps matching TRBD1 (5 bases). CDR1 is SGHRS and CDR2 is YFSETQ in the germline V gene. V lost 0 bases to trimming and J lost 4 bases, with 15 bases between them. The CDR3 sequence is 16 residues long. The CDR3 nucleotides read TGCGCCAGCAGCTTGGCCGGAGCAGGGATGGCAGATACGCAGTATTTT. Translating gives CASSLAGAGMADTQYF.

The chain employs TRBV5-8 and TRBJ2-3, with a tentative D call TRBD2 (6 bases). The V end lost 1 base, the J end lost 9 bases, and 9 bases lay between the germline ends. Germline V lookup: CDR1 SGHTS, CDR2 YDEGEE. The CDR3 runs to 12 residues. Here the CDR3 DNA reads TGTGCCAGCAGCTTGAGGGGAGGCACGCAGTATTTT. Protein product: CASSLRGGTQYF.

The chain employs TRBV5-8 and TRBJ1-2, with unresolved D. The CDR3 extends over 14 amino acids. V lost 4 bases to trimming and J lost 4 bases, with 14 bases between them. Germline CDR1 is SGHTS and CDR2 is YDEGEE. The CDR3 reads CASSLRGATYGYTF. The CDR3 bases are TGTGCCAGCAGCCTTCGGGGAGCTACCTATGGCTACACCTTC.

This clone has more than one count but fewer than ten. The chain employs TRBV19 and TRBJ2-4, with D possibly being TRBD2 (5 bases). CDR1 is LNHDA and CDR2 is SQIVND in the germline V gene (reference sequence). Between the trimmed V and J ends, which lost 3 bases and 3 bases, there was a span of 9 bases. The CDR3 covers 14 residues. CDR3 region: CASSIGLGKNIQYF. CDR3 DNA sequence: TGTGCCAGTAGTATCGGACTGGGCAAAAACATTCAGTACTTC.

The CDR3 here is CASSPTGGDRLAFF. CDR3 DNA sequence: TGTGCCAGCAGTCCAACAGGGGGGGATAGGTTGGCTTTCTTT. The V gene is TRBV28, the J gene TRBJ1-1; 8 bases line up with TRBD1. This CDR3 has 14 amino acids. Trimming cost V 5 bases and J 11 bases; bases outside gene matches: 13. The germline V gene encodes CDR1 MDHEN and CDR2 SYDVKM.

This chain connects TRBV28 to TRBJ1-1, with TRBD1 identical over 7 bases. Germline V gene data show CDR1 as MDHEN and CDR2 as SYDVKM. This CDR3 is 13 amino acids long. J lost 1 base, V lost 6 bases, and 2 bases had no gene match. The CDR3 protein is CASRQGRNTEAFF. CDR3 bases: TGTGCCAGCAGACAGGGGCGGAACACTGAAGCTTTCTTT.

This sequence joins TRBV24-1 and TRBJ1-1; D gene ambiguous. This CDR3 contains 13 residues. CDR1 KGHDR and CDR2 SFDVKD come from the germline V gene. V lost 0 bases and J lost 8, with 9 bases in between. DNA of the CDR3: TGTGCCACCAGTGATTTGTGGGAGACCGAAGCTTTCTTT. This gives the protein CATSDLWETEAFF.

This rearrangement joins TRBV6-5 to TRBJ1-4, with TRBD1 as a possible D gene (5 bases). The germline V gene encodes CDR1 MNHEY and CDR2 SVGAGI. Trimming removed 0 bases at V and 10 bases at J, with 6 bases between. The CDR3 is 12 residues long. The CDR3 spells CASSYSQGKLFF. The CDR3, as DNA: TGTGCCAGCAGTTACTCTCAGGGAAAACTGTTTTTT.